These 25 T cell receptor beta chains originate from one sample sequenced in a study of T-cell reconstitution after alpha-beta-depleted transplantation in children (dated by TCRdb to 2016 to 2017). Libraries were made using PCR. Sequencing relied on an Illumina HiSeq 2500. TCR libraries were prepared with molecular barcoding, using unique molecular identifiers to normalize TCRbeta repertoire quantification. The public reads were quality trimmed at Q25 with fastp and then assembled into clones with MiXCR by TCRdb, keeping productive beta chains. Each CDR3 protein appears once, grouped with its most common genes and DNA. In all, the sample holds about 540,000 distinct CDR3 sequences, and about 17% of those were seen once. The ten largest clones represent 3.3% of the sample. The sample here was PBMCs from the stem cell graft donor, taken from the stem cell graft. The receptor source for this set is a human donor who donated a stem cell graft to a child with acute lymphoblastic leukemia.

This clonotype was recorded at least ten times. The chain recombines TRBV20-1 with TRBJ1-1; no clear D. Germline V gene data show CDR1 as DFQATT and CDR2 as SNEGSKA (reference sequence). CDR3 size: 11 residues. This chain's CDR3 is CSGSEISEAFF. In DNA, the CDR3 is TGCTCGGGATCGGAAATCTCTGAAGCTTTCTTT.

This chain connects TRBV13 to TRBJ2-3; D may be TRBD2 (6 bases). Trimming pared 5 bases from V and 1 base from J, leaving 10 bases between. Looked up from germline, CDR1 is PRHDT and CDR2 is FYEKMQ (reference sequence). This CDR3 comprises 14 residues. CDR3 bases: TGTGCCAGCAGCCGGGACTCCCGCACAGATACGCAGTATTTT. It is translated as CASSRDSRTDTQYF.

This clonotype was picked up a small number of times. V is TRBV7-8 and J is TRBJ2-3; D is ambiguous. The CDR3 sequence is 17 residues long. Trimming cost V 2 bases and J 2 bases, with 17 bases left between them. CDR1 is SGHVS, CDR2 FQNEAQ, per germline. CDR3 amino acids: CASSLKIPERITDTQYF. The DNA of the CDR3 is TGTGCCAGCAGCTTAAAGATACCTGAGCGCATCACAGATACGCAGTATTTT.

This clonotype turned up a few times. The V and J genes are TRBV6-6 and TRBJ2-2; D is unresolved. There are 11 residues in the CDR3. V dropped 7 bases and J dropped 8 bases, with 8 bases sitting between them. Germline assignment: CDR1 MNHNY and CDR2 SVGAGI (reference sequence). The CDR3 DNA reads TGTGCCAGCATCATGGGGGGGGAGCTGTTTTTT. This encodes CASIMGGELFF.

This clonotype was seen only a few times. The CDR3 sequence is CSARDGFQPQHF. For the CDR3, the DNA is TGCAGTGCTCGCGACGGGTTTCAGCCCCAGCATTTT. This chain joins TRBV20-1 and TRBJ1-5; D unresolved. From germline, CDR1 is DFQATT and CDR2 SNEGSKA (reference sequence). V lost 5 bases to trimming and J lost 6 bases, with 11 bases between them. The CDR3 spans 12 residues.

The chain couples TRBV12-3 or TRBV12-4 to TRBJ2-2; TRBD1 is a possible D gene (6 bases). The length of the CDR3 is 13 residues. Trimming shortened V by 5 bases and J by 4 bases, and 8 bases separated the two germline ends. CDR3 sequence (DNA): TGTGCCAGCAGTAGACAGGTCACCGGGGAGCTGTTTTTT. Translating gives CASSRQVTGELFF.

This clonotype occurred a few times. In DNA form, the CDR3 reads TGTGCCAGCAGCTTAGGGGTAGGGGCTAGCGGCTCCTACGAGCAGTACTTC. It yields the protein CASSLGVGASGSYEQYF. V is TRBV7-9 and J is TRBJ2-7, with 7 bases that match TRBD2. Trimming took 1 base from V and 0 from J; bases not matched to a gene: 9. CDR1 and CDR2 (germline): SEHNR, FQNEAQ (reference sequence). The CDR3 is 17 residues long. The entire variable domain, with the rest obtained from reference TRBV7-9 and TRBJ2-7, is as follows: DTGVSQNPRHKITKRGQNVTFRCDPISEHNRLYWYRQTLGQGPEFLTYFQNEAQLEKSRLLSDRFSAERPKGSFSTLEIQRTEQGDSAMYLCASSLGVGASGSYEQYFGPGTRLTVT.

V is TRBV7-3 and J is TRBJ1-1; D might be TRBD1 (6 bases). This CDR3 spans 16 amino acids. Trimming stripped 1 base from V and 2 bases from J, with 14 bases between. Germline V gene data show CDR1 as SGHTA and CDR2 as FQGTGA. The CDR3 DNA is TGTGCCAGCAGCTTAAGGGGGTCGGGGACAAACACTGAAGCTTTCTTT. Translation gives CASSLRGSGTNTEAFF.

J is TRBJ2-2 and V is TRBV11-2, with TRBD2 as a possible D gene (5 bases). CDR1 is SGHAT and CDR2 is FQNNGV in the germline V gene. This CDR3 is 13 amino acids long. V lost 5 bases and J lost 7, with 11 bases in between. CDR3 residues: CASSDYNGGELFF. As DNA, the CDR3 is TGTGCCAGCAGCGACTACAACGGCGGGGAGCTGTTTTTT.

This clonotype has more than one count but fewer than ten. The chain links TRBV5-1 to TRBJ2-7; D remains unclear. Trimming stripped 0 bases from V and 2 bases from J, with 12 bases between. The CDR3 is made up of 15 amino acids. From germline, CDR1 is SGHRS and CDR2 YFSETQ. CDR3 DNA: TGCGCCAGCAGCTTGGGCCGGGCTAAAGCCTACGAGCAGTACTTC. As protein: CASSLGRAKAYEQYF. Full variable domain (outside the CDR3, taken from reference TRBV5-1 and TRBJ2-7): KAGVTQTPRYLIKTRGQQVTLSCSPISGHRSVSWYQQTPGQGLQFLFEYFSETQRNKGNFPGRFSGRQFSNSRSEMNVSTLELGDSALYLCASSLGRAKAYEQYFGPGTRLTVT.

The chain has TRBV6-4 and TRBJ2-1, with 11 bases matching TRBD2. The CDR3 is 16 residues long. The V gene end was trimmed by 0 bases and the J gene end by 4 bases; junction bases not matched to a gene: 2. Per germline, CDR1 MRHNA and CDR2 SNTAGT. CDR3 sequence reads: CASSDSLAGDYNEQFF. CDR3 coding DNA: TGTGCCAGCAGTGACTCACTAGCGGGAGATTACAATGAGCAGTTCTTC.

The chain has TRBV4-1 and TRBJ1-2, with no clear D. With 1 base removed from V and 7 bases from J, the gap between germline ends came to 16 bases. CDR1 and CDR2 from the germline V gene are MGHRA and YSYEKL. The CDR3 is 15 residues long. This chain's CDR3 is CASSQVRGLYGGYTF. CDR3 DNA sequence: TGCGCCAGCAGCCAAGTCCGGGGTCTTTACGGTGGCTACACCTTC.

The chain has TRBV15 and TRBJ2-5; a possible D gene is TRBD2 (6 bases). The CDR3 sequence is 16 residues long. V was trimmed by 5 bases and J by 5 bases, leaving 21 bases between them. In germline, CDR1 is LNHNV, CDR2 YYDKDF (reference sequence). CDR3 region: CATSVTSPRGLETQYF. In DNA form, the CDR3 reads TGTGCCACCAGCGTTACTAGCCCCCGCGGATTGGAGACCCAGTACTTC.

With respect to this clonotype: At one of its ends the junction is not consistent with the germline gene, which may arise from a read error. The chain recombines TRBV6-1 with TRBJ1-5; 7 bases are shared with TRBD1. CDR1 is MNHNS and CDR2 is SASEGT in the germline V gene. The CDR3 totals 19 residues. The CDR3 DNA sequence: TGTGCCAGCAGGGAAGTCCGGGACAGTATCCCCAGTGGCAATCAGCCCCAGCATTTT. Its protein is CASREVRDSIPSGNQPQHF.

This clonotype was counted a few times. The genes are TRBV25-1 and TRBJ2-3; D is perhaps TRBD1 (5 bases). Trimming took 6 bases from V and 6 from J, leaving 13 bases between them. The CDR3 extends over 13 amino acids. From germline, CDR1 is MGHDK and CDR2 SYGVNS. This chain's CDR3 is CASRLQVTDTQYF. CDR3 bases: TGTGCCAGCAGGCTACAGGTTACCGATACGCAGTATTTT.

The V gene is TRBV25-1, the J gene TRBJ1-6, with TRBD1 matching 11 bases. CDR1 MGHDK and CDR2 SYGVNS come from the germline V gene. There are 16 residues in the CDR3. With V trimmed by 3 bases and J by 8 bases, 6 bases remained unmatched. The CDR3 reads CASSEKGQGVYSPLHF. CDR3 nucleotides: TGTGCCAGCAGTGAGAAGGGACAGGGGGTGTATTCACCCCTCCACTTT.

In this sample, this clonotype turned up a few times. This sequence joins TRBV20-1 and TRBJ2-4; D not resolved. V was shortened by 0 bases and J by 0 bases, with 12 bases between the two germline ends. The CDR3 sequence is 16 residues long. Germline assignment: CDR1 DFQATT and CDR2 SNEGSKA (reference sequence). CDR3 in amino acids: CSARDMLDLAKNIQYF. Written as DNA, the CDR3 is TGCAGTGCTAGAGATATGTTGGATTTAGCCAAAAACATTCAGTACTTC.

The J gene is TRBJ2-1, the V gene TRBV3-1; D unresolved. V dropped 4 bases and J dropped 4 bases, with 8 bases sitting between them. The CDR3 covers 13 residues. The germline V gene has CDR1 LGHDT and CDR2 YNNKEL (reference sequence). CDR3 sequence reads: CASSPSKYNEQFF. The CDR3 DNA follows: TGTGCCAGCAGCCCTTCAAAATACAATGAGCAGTTCTTC.

V and J are TRBV5-1 and TRBJ2-1, with TRBD2 identical over 8 bases. This CDR3 comprises 16 residues. The V and J ends lost 0 bases and 4 bases, in that order; junction bases with no gene match: 6. Per the germline V gene, CDR1 is SGHRS and CDR2 is YFSETQ. Here the CDR3 DNA reads TGCGCCAGCAGCTTGGTGTCTACTAGCGGATACAATGAGCAGTTCTTC. Translation: CASSLVSTSGYNEQFF.

The chain is built from TRBV20-1 and TRBJ2-1, with no clear D. CDR1 and CDR2 (germline): DFQATT, SNEGSKA (reference sequence). V was trimmed by 7 bases and J by 4 bases, leaving 17 bases between them. The CDR3 runs 14 residues. In DNA form, the CDR3 reads TGCAGTGGAACGAGACTCTTCTTATACAATGAGCAGTTCTTC. Translated: CSGTRLFLYNEQFF.

The V gene is TRBV24-1, the J gene TRBJ2-1; TRBD1 might be the D (5 bases). Germline V gene data show CDR1 as KGHDR and CDR2 as SFDVKD. V lost 2 bases, J lost 7 bases, and 20 bases lay in between. This CDR3 region has 17 residues. The CDR3, as DNA: TGTGCCACCAGTGATTCGGTTCTGGGGAACAGGAATAATGAGCAGTTCTTC. It codes for CATSDSVLGNRNNEQFF.

This clonotype was seen ten or more times. This rearrangement joins TRBV9 to TRBJ1-6, with a weak D call TRBD1 (5 bases). CDR1 SGDLS and CDR2 YYNGEE come from the germline V gene. The CDR3 covers 13 residues. Trimming shortened V by 3 bases and J by 10 bases, and 11 bases separated the two germline ends. DNA of the CDR3: TGTGCCAGCAGCGGTCAGGGAGTCTCACCCCTCCACTTT. It specifies CASSGQGVSPLHF. The complete variable domain, with remaining parts taken from reference TRBV9 and TRBJ1-6, reads DSGVTQTPKHLITATGQRVTLRCSPRSGDLSVYWYQQSLDQGLQFLIQYYNGEERAKGNILERFSAQQFPDLHSELNLSSLELGDSALYFCASSGQGVSPLHFGNGTRLTVT.

This clonotype appeared a few times. The chain employs TRBV6-2 or TRBV6-3 and TRBJ1-5; D unresolved. Per germline, CDR1 MNHEY and CDR2 SVGEGT. V lost 1 base and J lost 3, with 13 bases in between. CDR3 length: 16 residues. The chain's CDR3 is CASSYWGERLNQPQHF. CDR3 nucleotides: TGTGCCAGCAGTTACTGGGGTGAGAGGCTCAATCAGCCCCAGCATTTT.

V is TRBV12-2 and J is TRBJ2-7; the table's D call, TRBD2, has no DNA check behind it. TRBV12-2 is a listed pseudogene. The CDR3 covers 16 residues. CDR3 nucleotide sequence: TGTGCAAGTCGCTTCTGGGTAAAGTTCCTCCCCTACGAGCAGTACTTC. This codes for CASRFWVKFLPYEQYF.

This clonotype was counted between two and nine times. The V call is TRBV3-1, the J call TRBJ2-3, with 14 bases aligning to TRBD2. CDR3 size: 17 residues. Germline V gene data show CDR1 as LGHDT and CDR2 as YNNKEL (reference sequence). The J segment lost 5 bases and the V segment lost 4 bases, leaving 8 bases of the junction unmatched. CDR3 nucleotides: TGTGCCAGCAGCCGGGGGACTAGCGGGAGTTTATTAGATACGCAGTATTTT. It encodes CASSRGTSGSLLDTQYF.